The 9 T cell receptor beta chains in this list originate from one sample, sequenced in a study of early T cells in non-severe SARS-CoV-2 infection. TCRdb re-derived calls from the 5' RACE reads in MiXCR, one entry per CDR3 protein. The table has about 29,000 distinct CDR3 sequences, roughly 4.5% seen once. Sample: whole blood. The receptor set was obtained from an adult who was a healthcare worker with PCR-confirmed SARS-CoV-2 infection or an uninfected control (not recorded which).

This clonotype was seen at least ten times. The chain is built from TRBV5-6 and TRBJ2-4; TRBD1 agrees at 8 bases. Looked up from germline, CDR1 is SGHDT and CDR2 is YYEEEE. V shed 4 bases and J 0 bases; nucleotides not matched to a gene: 3. The CDR3 length is 15 residues. CDR3 in amino acids: CASSVDRVAKNIQYF. CDR3 sequence (DNA): TGTGCCAGCAGCGTGGACAGGGTAGCCAAAAACATTCAGTACTTC.

This clonotype was recorded many times. V gene TRBV5-7 combines with J gene TRBJ1-4, with D uncertain. TRBV5-7 is an ORF; its function is uncertain. Trimming stripped 4 bases from V and 0 bases from J, with 13 bases between. There are 16 residues in the CDR3. This chain's CDR3 is CASSRSRVTTNEKLFF. CDR3 DNA sequence: TGTGCCAGCAGCCGGTCCCGGGTTACAACTAATGAAAAACTGTTTTTT.

In its sample, this clonotype was seen many times. The J gene is TRBJ1-6, the V gene TRBV4-1; 9 bases align to TRBD1. The germline CDR1 and CDR2 sequences are MGHRA and YSYEKL. V trimming: 0 bases; J trimming: 9 bases; junction bases outside the gene matches: 3. CDR3 length equals 15 residues. This CDR3 reads CASSQEGTGLSPLHF. For the CDR3, the DNA is TGCGCCAGCAGCCAAGAAGGGACAGGGCTTTCACCCCTCCACTTT.

This clonotype was seen repeatedly, ten times or more. The genes are TRBV27 and TRBJ1-2; unclear D gene. The CDR3 runs to 13 residues. Germline V gene sequence: CDR1 MNHEY, CDR2 SMNVEV (reference sequence). V was shortened by 5 bases and J by 0 bases, with 7 bases between the two germline ends. The CDR3 nucleotides read TGTGCCAGCAGTAACCTAGCTAACTATGGCTACACCTTC. Its translation: CASSNLANYGYTF.

A few counts support this clonotype. The chain combines TRBV20-1 with TRBJ1-3, with TRBD1 as a possible D gene (6 bases). V was trimmed by 5 bases and J by 0 bases, leaving 11 bases between them. Germline V gives CDR1 DFQATT, CDR2 SNEGSKA (reference sequence). This CDR3 comprises 14 residues. CDR3 DNA: TGCAGTGCTGGGGACATTAGCTCTGGAAACACCATATATTTT. Translated, it gives CSAGDISSGNTIYF.

Many counts were recorded for this clonotype. The chain combines TRBV24-1 with TRBJ2-3; 10 bases fit TRBD1. This CDR3 contains 15 residues. Germline values: CDR1 KGHDR, CDR2 SFDVKD. J gave up 4 bases and V 3 bases, and 3 bases lay outside the gene matches. CDR3 nucleotide sequence: TGTGCCACCAGTGATGCCGGACAGGGGGCAGATACGCAGTATTTT. It translates to CATSDAGQGADTQYF.

This clonotype was detected many times. J is TRBJ2-3 and V is TRBV5-1; 12 nucleotides agree with TRBD2. The CDR3 consists of 17 residues. The germline CDR1 and CDR2 sequences are SGHRS and YFSETQ. Trimming took 3 bases from V and 2 from J; bases not matched to a gene: 7. Written as DNA, the CDR3 is TGCGCCAGCAGCTCCGGACTAGCGGGATTTTTCACAGATACGCAGTATTTT. Translating it yields CASSSGLAGFFTDTQYF. Full variable domain (outside the CDR3, taken from reference TRBV5-1 and TRBJ2-3): KAGVTQTPRYLIKTRGQQVTLSCSPISGHRSVSWYQQTPGQGLQFLFEYFSETQRNKGNFPGRFSGRQFSNSRSEMNVSTLELGDSALYLCASSSGLAGFFTDTQYFGPGTRLTVL.

There are a few counts of this clonotype. This sequence joins TRBV7-3 and TRBJ2-3, with D hard to call. Germline CDR1 SGHTA, CDR2 FQGTGA. The CDR3 totals 11 residues. Trimming removed 1 base from V and 6 bases from J, with 2 bases in between. This CDR3 reads CASSLSDTQYF. The CDR3 DNA follows: TGTGCCAGCAGCTTAAGTGATACGCAGTATTTT. The full variable domain, rest sourced from reference TRBV7-3 and TRBJ2-3, is GAGVSQTPSNKVTEKGKYVELRCDPISGHTALYWYRQSLGQGPEFLIYFQGTGAADDSGLPNDRFFAVRPEGSVSTLKIQRTERGDSAVYLCASSLSDTQYFGPGTRLTVL.

In this sample, this clonotype turned up many times. This chain uses TRBV12-5 with TRBJ2-7; TRBD1 matches at 7 bases. The V gene end was trimmed by 1 base and the J gene end by 11 bases; junction bases not matched to a gene: 5. This CDR3 contains 12 residues. CDR1 LGHNT and CDR2 FRNRAP come from the germline V gene. The CDR3 sequence: CASGLDLGTEYF. CDR3 nucleotide sequence: TGTGCTAGTGGTTTGGACCTCGGGACAGAGTACTTC.